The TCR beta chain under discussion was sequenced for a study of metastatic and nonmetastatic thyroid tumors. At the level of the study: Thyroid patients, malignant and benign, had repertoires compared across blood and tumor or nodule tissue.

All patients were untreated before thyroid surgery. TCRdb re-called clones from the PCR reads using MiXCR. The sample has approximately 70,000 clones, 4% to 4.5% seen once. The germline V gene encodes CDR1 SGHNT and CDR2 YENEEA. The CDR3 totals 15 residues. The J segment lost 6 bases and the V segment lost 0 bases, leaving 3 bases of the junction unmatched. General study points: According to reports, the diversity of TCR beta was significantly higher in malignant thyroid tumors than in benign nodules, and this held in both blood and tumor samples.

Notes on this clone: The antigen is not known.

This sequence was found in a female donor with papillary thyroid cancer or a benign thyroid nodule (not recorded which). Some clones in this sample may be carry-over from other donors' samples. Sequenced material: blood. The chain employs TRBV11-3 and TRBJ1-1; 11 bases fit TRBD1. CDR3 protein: CASSLDGQGAAEAFF. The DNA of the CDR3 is TGTGCCAGCAGCTTAGATGGACAGGGGGCCGCTGAAGCTTTCTTT.